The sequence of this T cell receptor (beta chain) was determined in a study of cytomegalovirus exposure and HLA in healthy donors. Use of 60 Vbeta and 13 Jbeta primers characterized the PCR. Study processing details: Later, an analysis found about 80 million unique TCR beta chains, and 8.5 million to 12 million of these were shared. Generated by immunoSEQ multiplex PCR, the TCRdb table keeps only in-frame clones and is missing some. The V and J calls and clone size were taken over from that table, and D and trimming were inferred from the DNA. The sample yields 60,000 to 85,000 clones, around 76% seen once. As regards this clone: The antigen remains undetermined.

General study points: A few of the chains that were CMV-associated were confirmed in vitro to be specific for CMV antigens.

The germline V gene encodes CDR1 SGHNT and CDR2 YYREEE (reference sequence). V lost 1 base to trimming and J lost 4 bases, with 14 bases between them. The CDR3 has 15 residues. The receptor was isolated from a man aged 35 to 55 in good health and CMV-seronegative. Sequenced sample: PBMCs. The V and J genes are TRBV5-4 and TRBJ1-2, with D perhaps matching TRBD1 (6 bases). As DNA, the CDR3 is TGTGCCAGCAGCTTGCAGGAGGCAGGGGCCTATGGCTACACCTTC. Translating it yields CASSLQEAGAYGYTF.